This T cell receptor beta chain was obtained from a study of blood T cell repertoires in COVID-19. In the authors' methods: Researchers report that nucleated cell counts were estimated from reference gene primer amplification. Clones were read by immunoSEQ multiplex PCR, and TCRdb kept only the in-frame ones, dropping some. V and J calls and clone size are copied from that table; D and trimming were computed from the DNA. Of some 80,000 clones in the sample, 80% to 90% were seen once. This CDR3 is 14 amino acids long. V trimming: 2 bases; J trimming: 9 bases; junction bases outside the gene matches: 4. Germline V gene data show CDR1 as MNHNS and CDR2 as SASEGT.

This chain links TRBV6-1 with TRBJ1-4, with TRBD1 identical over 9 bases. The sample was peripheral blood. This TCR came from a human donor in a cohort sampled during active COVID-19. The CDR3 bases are TGTGCCAGCAGTGAACTCGGACAGGGGCAAAAACTGTTTTTT. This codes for CASSELGQGQKLFF.